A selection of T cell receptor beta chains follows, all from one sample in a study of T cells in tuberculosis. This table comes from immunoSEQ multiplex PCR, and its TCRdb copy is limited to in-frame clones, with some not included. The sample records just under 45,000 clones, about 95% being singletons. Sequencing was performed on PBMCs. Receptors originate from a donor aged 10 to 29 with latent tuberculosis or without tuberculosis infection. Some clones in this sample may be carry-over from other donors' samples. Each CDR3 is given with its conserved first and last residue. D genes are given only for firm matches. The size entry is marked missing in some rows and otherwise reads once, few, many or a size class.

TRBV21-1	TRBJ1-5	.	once	TGTGCCAGCAGCCTGGGAGACAATCAGCCCCAGCATTTT	CASSLGDNQPQHF
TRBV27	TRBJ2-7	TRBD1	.	TGTGCCACCAGAAGGACAGGGGGCCCCTACGAGCAGTACTTC	CATRRTGGPYEQYF
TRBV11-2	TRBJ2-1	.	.	TGTGCCAGCAGCTCAGGGCCTAGCTCCTACAATGAGCAGTTCTTC	CASSSGPSSYNEQFF
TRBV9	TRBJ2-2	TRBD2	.	TGTGCCAGCAGCGTTAAAGCGGGGGACACCGGGGAGCTGTTTTTT	CASSVKAGDTGELFF
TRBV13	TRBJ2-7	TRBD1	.	TGTGCCAGCAGCCCCGGACAGGAGAAGTACTTC	CASSPGQEKYF
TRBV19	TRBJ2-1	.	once	TGTGCCAGTTCAGGGCTCGTGACCGAGCTGTTCTTC	CASSGLVTELFF
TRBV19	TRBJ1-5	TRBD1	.	TGTGCCAGTAGTATGACAGGGGGGTATAATCAGCCCCAGCATTTT	CASSMTGGYNQPQHF
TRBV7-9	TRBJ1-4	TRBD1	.	TGTGCCAGCAGCCCGACGAAGGACAGGGGAGACGAAAAACTGTTTTTT	CASSPTKDRGDEKLFF
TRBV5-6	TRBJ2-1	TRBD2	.	TGTGCCAGCAGCTTGGAGCGGGAGGGCCCTCGTAATGAGCAGTTCTTC	CASSLEREGPRNEQFF
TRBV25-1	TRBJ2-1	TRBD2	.	TGTGCCAGCAGTGATCTAGCGGGAGGCATCGGTGAGCAGTTCTTC	CASSDLAGGIGEQFF
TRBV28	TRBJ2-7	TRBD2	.	TGTGCCAGCAGGGGACTAGCGGGCTCCTACGAGCAGTACTTC	CASRGLAGSYEQYF
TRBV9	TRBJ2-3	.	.	TGTGCCAGCAGCGTAGTACCATTAGCAGATACGCAGTATTTT	CASSVVPLADTQYF
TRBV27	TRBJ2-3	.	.	TGTGCCAGCAGTTTAGAGGTGGAAGATACGCAGTATTTT	CASSLEVEDTQYF
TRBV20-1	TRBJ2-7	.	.	TGCAGTGGTGGGGCCGGATACGAGCAGTACTTC	CSGGAGYEQYF
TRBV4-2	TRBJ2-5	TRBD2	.	TGTGCCAGCAGCCAAGATCCGGGAGGGCCCCAAGAGACCCAGTACTTC	CASSQDPGGPQETQYF
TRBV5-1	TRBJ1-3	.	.	TGCGCTAGCAGCTTGGACCCTAGCTCTGGAAACACCATATATTTT	CASSLDPSSGNTIYF
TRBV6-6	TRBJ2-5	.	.	TGTGCCAGCAGCCGCGGGCTGCCGACTCTAGAGACCCAGTACTTC	CASSRGLPTLETQYF
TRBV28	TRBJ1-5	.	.	TGTGCCAGCAGCTCCGTGGGGGGTGCCCATCAGCCCCAGCATTTT	CASSSVGGAHQPQHF
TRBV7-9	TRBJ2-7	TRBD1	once	TGTGCCAGCAGCGAAGGACAGGGAGGATCCTACGAGCAGTACTTC	CASSEGQGGSYEQYF
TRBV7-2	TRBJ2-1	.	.	TGTGCCAGCAGCTTTTTAGGCGGTACCAACAATGAGCAGTTCTTC	CASSFLGGTNNEQFF
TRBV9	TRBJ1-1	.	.	TGTGCCAGCAGCGTTAGCCCCCGGGGCACTGAAGCTTTCTTT	CASSVSPRGTEAFF
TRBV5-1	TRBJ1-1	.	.	TGCGCCAGCAGCTTGGGTGACGGGGGAGCGGAAGCTTTCTTT	CASSLGDGGAEAFF
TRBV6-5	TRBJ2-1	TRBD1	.	TGTGCCAGCAGTGCACAGGGGGCCCGTCATGAGCAGTTCTTC	CASSAQGARHEQFF
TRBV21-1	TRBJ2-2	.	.	TGTGCCAGCAGCAAACACGGAGAGAACACCGGGGAGCTGTTTTTT	CASSKHGENTGELFF
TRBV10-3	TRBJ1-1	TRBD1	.	TGTGCCATCAGATCGACAGGGCTGAACACTGAAGCTTTCTTT	CAIRSTGLNTEAFF
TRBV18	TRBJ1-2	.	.	TGTGCCAGCTCACCCACAGGGCTCTATGGCTACACCTTC	CASSPTGLYGYTF
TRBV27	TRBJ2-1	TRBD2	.	TGTGCCAGCAGTTTTTATGGTCAAGCGGGAGGGCCCTACAATGAGCAGTTCTTC	CASSFYGQAGGPYNEQFF
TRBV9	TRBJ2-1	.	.	TGTGCCAGCAGCGTAGCTCTTCGGAGCGGGCAGAGCGATGAGCAGTTCTTC	CASSVALRSGQSDEQFF
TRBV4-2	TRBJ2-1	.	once	TGTGCCAGCAGCCAAGACGGGACAAACAATGAGCAGTTCTTC	CASSQDGTNNEQFF
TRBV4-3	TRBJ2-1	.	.	TGCGCCAGCAGCGATCTAGGGGGAAGCTCCTACAATGAGCAGTTCTTC	CASSDLGGSSYNEQFF
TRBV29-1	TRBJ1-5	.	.	TGCAGCGTGATCGTACAGGGTAGCAATCAGCCCCAGCATTTT	CSVIVQGSNQPQHF
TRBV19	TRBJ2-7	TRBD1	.	TGTGCCAGTACTACGACAGGGACATCCTACGAGCAGTACTTC	CASTTTGTSYEQYF
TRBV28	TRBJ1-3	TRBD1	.	TGTGCCAGCAGCTCTAGGGGGCAGTCTGGAAACACCATATATTTT	CASSSRGQSGNTIYF
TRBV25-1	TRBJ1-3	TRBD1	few	TGTGCCAGTAGCCGGGACAGCTCCGGAAACACCATATATTTT	CASSRDSSGNTIYF
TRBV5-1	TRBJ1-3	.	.	TGCGCCAGCAGCTTGGACCCTAGCTCTGGAAACACCATATATTTT	CASSLDPSSGNTIYF
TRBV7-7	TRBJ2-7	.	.	TGTGCCAGCAGCTTAGGCGGGGAAACCTACGAGCAGTACTTC	CASSLGGETYEQYF
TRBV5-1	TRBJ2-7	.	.	TGCGCCAGCAGCATAAATGCGGGACAGCTCTCCTACGAGCAGTACTTC	CASSINAGQLSYEQYF
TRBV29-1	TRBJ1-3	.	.	TGCAGCGTGGAGCAGGGGATCGGCGGAAACACCATATATTTT	CSVEQGIGGNTIYF